These 18 T cell receptor beta chains were sequenced from one sample in a study of T cell repertoires in cytomegalovirus infection. TCRdb reanalysed the reads using MiXCR and keeps one entry per CDR3 protein. This sample has 350,000 to 450,000 distinct CDR3 sequences; about a sixth occur once, and the top ten carry around 9.3%. Sequenced material: PBMCs. All receptors come from a human donor in good health (CMV status not recorded). Some clones in this sample may be carry-over from other donors' samples.

Only a few counts were recorded for this clonotype. The CDR3 DNA reads TGTGCCAGCAGCTTAAATAGCGGCCACACAGATACGCAGTATTTT. Translation: CASSLNSGHTDTQYF. V and J are TRBV7-2 and TRBJ2-3; TRBD2 might be the D (6 bases). Germline lookup yields CDR1 SGHTA and CDR2 FQGNSA. The CDR3 sequence is 15 residues long. Trimming took 2 bases from V and 2 from J, leaving 11 bases between them.

This clonotype was picked up a small number of times. J is TRBJ1-2 and V is TRBV7-4, with TRBD1 matching over 7 bases. This CDR3 has 14 amino acids. Germline V gene data show CDR1 as SGHVT and CDR2 as SQSDAQ. The trim removed 8 bases at V and 3 bases at J, leaving 9 bases unmatched. The CDR3 loop reads CASPRTGPDYGYTF. The CDR3 nucleotides are TGTGCCAGCCCCCGGACAGGACCTGACTATGGCTACACCTTC.

The V and J genes are TRBV19 and TRBJ2-5, with D uncertain. This CDR3 has 13 amino acids. Germline CDR1 and CDR2: LNHDA and SQIVND (reference sequence). V lost 6 bases and J 0 bases, leaving 8 bases between the germline ends. The CDR3 nucleotides are TGTGCCAGTAGGGCCCCGGACCAAGAGACCCAGTACTTC. This sequence encodes CASRAPDQETQYF.

The chain uses TRBV4-2 and TRBJ2-7; 7 bases are a match to TRBD2. This CDR3 has 15 residues. Germline CDR1 is LGHNA and CDR2 is YNFKEQ. V lost 0 bases to trimming and J lost 3 bases; unmatched junction nucleotides: 5. CDR3 sequence reads: CASSQEGAGFYEQYF. The DNA of the CDR3 is TGTGCCAGCAGCCAAGAGGGAGCGGGGTTCTACGAGCAGTACTTC.

This clonotype was seen at least ten times. J is TRBJ2-1 and V is TRBV12-3 or TRBV12-4; D remains unclear. The V end was cut by 6 bases, the J end by 5 bases, with 14 bases between. CDR3 length: 14 residues. The CDR3, as DNA: TGTGCCAGCAGCCATATAGGGCGTAACAATGAGCAGTTCTTC. Its protein product is CASSHIGRNNEQFF.

This chain links TRBV28 with TRBJ1-1; 8 bases are a match to TRBD1. The V gene end was trimmed by 3 bases and the J gene end by 10 bases; junction bases not matched to a gene: 4. This CDR3 is built from 12 residues. Germline CDR1 and CDR2: MDHEN and SYDVKM. CDR3 region: CASSLTGERAFF. The CDR3 DNA sequence: TGTGCCAGCAGTTTGACAGGGGAGAGAGCTTTCTTT.

The genes are TRBV27 and TRBJ1-1, with D uncertain. V lost 6 bases to trimming and J lost 2 bases, with 13 bases between them. The CDR3 loop spans 14 amino acids. Germline assignment: CDR1 MNHEY and CDR2 SMNVEV (reference sequence). The CDR3 DNA reads TGTGCCAGCAGCCGGGGAGGATTTAACACTGAAGCTTTCTTT. The encoded protein is CASSRGGFNTEAFF.

This chain joins TRBV14 and TRBJ2-7; a possible D gene is TRBD1 (7 bases). The germline V and J ends were trimmed by 0 bases and 2 bases, with 14 bases remaining between them. CDR1 and CDR2 (germline): SGHDN, FVKESK. The CDR3 runs 16 residues. The CDR3 protein is CASSQEMAGGTYEQYF. The CDR3 DNA reads TGTGCCAGCAGCCAAGAGATGGCAGGGGGGACCTACGAGCAGTACTTC.

This clonotype was seen at least ten times. The chain uses TRBV6-5 and TRBJ1-4; D unresolved. V was cut by 0 bases and J by 0 bases, with 8 bases left in between. The CDR3 covers 16 residues. Germline lookup yields CDR1 MNHEY and CDR2 SVGAGI. In nucleotides, the CDR3 is TGTGCCAGCAGTTACTCCCGGCCCCCAACTAATGAAAAACTGTTTTTT. It encodes CASSYSRPPTNEKLFF.

This clonotype appeared many times. The CDR3 protein is CASSLGGNYEQYF. The CDR3 coding sequence is TGTGCCAGCAGCTTAGGCGGGAACTACGAGCAGTACTTC. The V gene is TRBV7-6, the J gene TRBJ2-7, with D maybe TRBD2 (6 bases). Trimming left V 1 base short and J 3 bases short, with 7 bases between. The CDR3 has 13 amino acids. Germline V gene lookup returns CDR1 SGHVS and CDR2 FNYEAQ.

There are a few counts of this clonotype. The chain joins TRBV12-3 or TRBV12-4 to TRBJ2-3; D possibly corresponds to TRBD2 (6 bases). This CDR3 is built from 16 residues. Trimming pared 3 bases from V and 0 bases from J, leaving 13 bases between. The CDR3 DNA sequence: TGTGCCAGCAGTTTCCCCATTAGCGGTAGCACAGATACGCAGTATTTT. Amino acid sequence: CASSFPISGSTDTQYF.

This clonotype was found many times. The rearrangement uses TRBV11-2 and TRBJ2-5; tentatively, D is TRBD1 (7 bases). Trimming left V 4 bases short and J 5 bases short, with 20 bases between. This CDR3 spans 16 amino acids. Germline V lookup: CDR1 SGHAT, CDR2 FQNNGV. CDR3 amino acids: CASSSGGGIGGETQYF. DNA for the CDR3: TGTGCCAGCAGCTCAGGAGGGGGCATTGGTGGGGAGACCCAGTACTTC.

The chain has TRBV15 and TRBJ2-2; D is ambiguous. Germline V gene lookup returns CDR1 LNHNV and CDR2 YYDKDF (reference sequence). V lost 3 bases and J 7 bases, leaving 9 bases between the germline ends. The CDR3 has 13 residues. The CDR3 sequence: CATSSIRGGELFF. Written as DNA, the CDR3 is TGTGCCACCAGCAGTATCCGTGGCGGGGAGCTGTTTTTT. Together with reference TRBV15 and TRBJ2-2, the CDR3 gives the full variable domain: DAMVIQNPRYQVTQFGKPVTLSCSQTLNHNVMYWYQQKSSQAPKLLFHYYDKDFNNEADTPDNFQSRRPNTSFCFLDIRSPGLGDTAMYLCATSSIRGGELFFGEGSRLTVL.

The chain carries TRBV20-1 and TRBJ2-5; TRBD2 aligns across 11 bases. From germline, CDR1 is DFQATT and CDR2 SNEGSKA (reference sequence). The V gene end was trimmed by 5 bases and the J gene end by 4 bases; junction bases not matched to a gene: 9. This CDR3 is built from 15 residues. CDR3 sequence (DNA): TGCAGTGCTTCTCTAGCGGGGGGCCTTCGAGAGACCCAGTACTTC. This sequence encodes CSASLAGGLRETQYF.

This chain uses TRBV12-5 with TRBJ2-1; 8 bases map to TRBD2. After removal of 1 base from V and 7 bases from J, the junction contained 0 bases not matched to a gene. The CDR3 is 13 amino acids. Germline lookup yields CDR1 LGHNT and CDR2 FRNRAP. CDR3 bases: TGTGCTAGTGGTTTGGGCGGGAGGAATGAGCAGTTCTTC. This gives the protein CASGLGGRNEQFF.

This chain links TRBV5-4 with TRBJ2-7; D may be TRBD2 (7 bases). Germline assignment: CDR1 SGHNT and CDR2 YYREEE (reference sequence). This CDR3 is 12 amino acids long. Trimming removed 4 bases from V and 6 bases from J, with 11 bases in between. CDR3: CASSRGAGEQYF. DNA for the CDR3: TGTGCCAGCAGCCGGGGGGCAGGCGAGCAGTACTTC.

This clonotype was observed a few times. V usage is TRBV5-6 and J usage is TRBJ2-3, with 7 bases fitting TRBD1. With 0 bases clipped from V and 2 bases from J, the junction kept 12 bases outside the gene matches. The CDR3 has 18 amino acids. Germline V gene sequence: CDR1 SGHDT, CDR2 YYEEEE. The CDR3 region has the DNA TGTGCCAGCAGCTTGGCAAGGGACAGACTCCGAACCACAGATACGCAGTATTTT. Amino acids: CASSLARDRLRTTDTQYF.

This clonotype was detected a few times. DNA for the CDR3: TGTGCCAGCAGGGATGGGGGGGCGTCCTACAATGAGCAGTTCTTC. It yields the protein CASRDGGASYNEQFF. The V call is TRBV6-5, the J call TRBJ2-1; D possibly corresponds to TRBD2 (7 bases). There are 15 residues in the CDR3. Germline assignment: CDR1 MNHEY and CDR2 SVGAGI. With 6 bases removed from V and 1 base from J, the gap between germline ends came to 13 bases.